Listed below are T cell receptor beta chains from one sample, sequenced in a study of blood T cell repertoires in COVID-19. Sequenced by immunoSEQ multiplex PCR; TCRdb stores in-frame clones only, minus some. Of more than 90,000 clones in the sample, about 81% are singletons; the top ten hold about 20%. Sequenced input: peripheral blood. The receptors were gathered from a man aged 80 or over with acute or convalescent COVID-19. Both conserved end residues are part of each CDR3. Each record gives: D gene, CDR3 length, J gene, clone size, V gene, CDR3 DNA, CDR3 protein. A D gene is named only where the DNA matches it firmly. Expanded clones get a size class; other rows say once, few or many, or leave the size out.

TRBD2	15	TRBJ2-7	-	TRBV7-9	TGTGCCAGCAGCGTCCTAGCGGGGGTCTCCTACGAGCAGTACTTC	CASSVLAGVSYEQYF
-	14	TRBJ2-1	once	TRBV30	TGTGCCTGGAGTCGACGGGATTCCTACAATGAGCAGTTCTTC	CAWSRRDSYNEQFF
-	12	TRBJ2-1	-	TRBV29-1	TGCAGCGTTGACAGGGTGTGGAATGAGCAGTTCTTC	CSVDRVWNEQFF
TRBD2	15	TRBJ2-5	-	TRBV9	TGTGCCAGCAGCGAAGCTAGCGGGGTCCAAGAGACCCAGTACTTC	CASSEASGVQETQYF
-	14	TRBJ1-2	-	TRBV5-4	TGTGCCAGCAGGCCCTGGGGGGGATACTATGGCTACACCTTC	CASRPWGGYYGYTF
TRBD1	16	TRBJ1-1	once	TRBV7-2	TGTGCCAGCAGCTCAGGACAGGGCGTGATTAACACTGAAGCTTTCTTT	CASSSGQGVINTEAFF
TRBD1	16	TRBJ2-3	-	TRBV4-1	TGCGCCAGCAGCCAAGATCGACAGGGGGCGCGGGATACGCAGTATTTT	CASSQDRQGARDTQYF
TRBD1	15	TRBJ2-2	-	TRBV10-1	TGCGCCAGCAGGGAAGACAGGGGTGTATCCGGGGAGCTGTTTTTT	CASREDRGVSGELFF
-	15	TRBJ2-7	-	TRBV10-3	TGTGCCATCAGTGAGTCGGCAGGCCTCCCCTACGAGCAGTACTTC	CAISESAGLPYEQYF
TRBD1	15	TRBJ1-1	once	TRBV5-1	TGCGCCAGCCATCCTATAAAAACAGGGGCCACTGAAGCTTTCTTT	CASHPIKTGATEAFF
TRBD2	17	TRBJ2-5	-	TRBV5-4	TGTGCCAGCAGCTTGGACCGAGGCGGGGGGGCAACTGAGACCCAGTACTTC	CASSLDRGGGATETQYF
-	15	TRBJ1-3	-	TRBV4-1	TGCGCCAGCAGCCAAGAAGATACGAGGGGAAACACCATATATTTT	CASSQEDTRGNTIYF
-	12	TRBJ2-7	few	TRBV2	TGTGCCAGCAAACAGGACCACGACGAGCAGTACTTC	CASKQDHDEQYF
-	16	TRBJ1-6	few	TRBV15	TGTGCCACCAGCAGAGAGAGGGAAGGCCGCCAATCACCCCTCCACTTT	CATSREREGRQSPLHF
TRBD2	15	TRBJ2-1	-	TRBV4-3	TGCGCCAGCAGCCCCGGACTAGCCGATGCCGATGAGCAGTTCTTC	CASSPGLADADEQFF
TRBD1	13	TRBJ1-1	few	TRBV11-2	TGTGCCAGCAGCCTCACAACAGGGGGGAGGGCTTTCTTT	CASSLTTGGRAFF
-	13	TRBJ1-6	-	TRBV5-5	TGTGCCAGCAGCTTGATCGGGAATTCACCCCTCCACTTT	CASSLIGNSPLHF
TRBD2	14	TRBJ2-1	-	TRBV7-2	TGTGCCAGCAGCTATGGCGGGGGGGCGGGTGAGCAGTTCTTC	CASSYGGGAGEQFF
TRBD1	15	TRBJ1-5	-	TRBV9	TGTGCCAGCAGCGGAGGACAGGGGGCACAGCAGCCCCAGCATTTT	CASSGGQGAQQPQHF
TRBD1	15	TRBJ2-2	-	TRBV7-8	TGTGCCAGCAGACCAACAGGGGGGCGCACCGGGGAGCTGTTTTTT	CASRPTGGRTGELFF
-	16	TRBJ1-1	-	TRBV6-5	TGTGCCAGCAGTTCGCCCGGCAGGGGTATGAACACTGAAGCTTTCTTT	CASSSPGRGMNTEAFF
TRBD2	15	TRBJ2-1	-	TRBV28	TGTGCCAGCAGCATGAGCGGGACCACCCACAATGAGCAGTTCTTC	CASSMSGTTHNEQFF
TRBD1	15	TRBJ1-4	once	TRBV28	TGTGCCAGCAGTTCCCCGGGACAGGTTAATGAAAAACTGTTTTTT	CASSSPGQVNEKLFF
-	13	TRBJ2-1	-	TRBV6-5	TGTGCCAGCAGTTACGGACAGAAGAATGAGCAGTTCTTC	CASSYGQKNEQFF
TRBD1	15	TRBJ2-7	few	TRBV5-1	TGCGCCAGCAGCTCCCCCGGGACAGGGACGTCCGAGCAGTACTTC	CASSSPGTGTSEQYF
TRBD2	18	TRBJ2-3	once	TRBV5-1	TGCGCCAGCAGCAGGGGACTAGCGGAACGAGGAGGCACAGATACGCAGTATTTT	CASSRGLAERGGTDTQYF
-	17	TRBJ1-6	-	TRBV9	TGTGCCAGCAGCGTAGGATTTAGGAGCTCCTATAATTCACCCCTCCACTTT	CASSVGFRSSYNSPLHF
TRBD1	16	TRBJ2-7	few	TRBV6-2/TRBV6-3	TGTGCCAGCAGCAAAGGACAGGAAGGAGCCCGGAACGAGCAGTACTTC	CASSKGQEGARNEQYF
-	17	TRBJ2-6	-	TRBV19	TGTGCCAGTAAGAGGACAGCGCATGGCTCTGGGGCCAACGTCCTGACTTTC	CASKRTAHGSGANVLTF
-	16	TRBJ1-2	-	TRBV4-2	TGTGCCAGCAGCCGACAATCGGATGCCACAGCCTATGGCTACACCTTC	CASSRQSDATAYGYTF
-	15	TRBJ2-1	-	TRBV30	TGTGCCTCATACCGAGGCGGGGTATTATACAATGAGCAGTTCTTC	CASYRGGVLYNEQFF
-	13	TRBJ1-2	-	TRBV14	TGTGCCAGCAGCCAATCATCAGTATATGGCTACACCTTC	CASSQSSVYGYTF
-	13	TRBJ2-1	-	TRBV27	TGTGCCAGCAGGGAACACGGAGGTGATGAGCAGTTCTTC	CASREHGGDEQFF
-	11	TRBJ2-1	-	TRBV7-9	TGTGCCAGCAGCTTCCAGAATGAGCAGTTCTTC	CASSFQNEQFF
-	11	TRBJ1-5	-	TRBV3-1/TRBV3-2	TGTGCCAGCAGCCAAGGGCAGGCCCAGCATTTT	CASSQGQAQHF
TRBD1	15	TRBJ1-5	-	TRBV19	TGTGCCAGTATCTCGGCCAGGGGGAGCAATCAGCCCCAGCATTTT	CASISARGSNQPQHF
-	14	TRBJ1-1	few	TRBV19	TGTGCCAGTAGTATAGGAGGACAGAACACTGAAGCTTTCTTT	CASSIGGQNTEAFF
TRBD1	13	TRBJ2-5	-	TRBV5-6	TGTGCCAGCAGCTGGGGACAGGGAGAGACCCAGTACTTC	CASSWGQGETQYF
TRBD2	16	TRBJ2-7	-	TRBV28	TGTGCCAGCAGTTTATCCGGACTAGCGGGAGACTACGAGCAGTACTTC	CASSLSGLAGDYEQYF
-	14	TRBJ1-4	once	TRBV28	TGTGCCAGCAGTTTGTCTGCAACTAATGAAAAACTGTTTTTT	CASSLSATNEKLFF
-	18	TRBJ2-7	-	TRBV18	TGTGCCAGCTCACCACCGGCGGGTGGGGGGTCAGGGTTCTACGAGCAGTACTTC	CASSPPAGGGSGFYEQYF
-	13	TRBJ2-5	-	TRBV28	TGTGCCAGCAGTGCCCCCCCGAGAGAGACCCAGTACTTC	CASSAPPRETQYF
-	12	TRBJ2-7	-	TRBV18	TGTGCCAGCTCCTGGACAGAATACGAGCAGTACTTC	CASSWTEYEQYF
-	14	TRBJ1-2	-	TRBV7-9	TGTGCCAGCAGTTTAAACCAACAGGGAACCGGCTACACCTTC	CASSLNQQGTGYTF
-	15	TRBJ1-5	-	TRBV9	TGTGCCAGCAGCGTAGAGGGGTGGGGAAATCAGCCCCAGCATTTT	CASSVEGWGNQPQHF
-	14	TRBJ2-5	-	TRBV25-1	TGTGCCAGCAGTGAATATGGTGGGAGGGAGACCCAGTACTTC	CASSEYGGRETQYF
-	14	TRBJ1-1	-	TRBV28	TGTGCCAGCACTGAGAATGGGCCGGGAACTGAAGCTTTCTTT	CASTENGPGTEAFF
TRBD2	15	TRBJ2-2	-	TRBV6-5	TGTGCCAGCAGTTGGAGTTCGGGGGGGACCGGGGAGCTGTTTTTT	CASSWSSGGTGELFF
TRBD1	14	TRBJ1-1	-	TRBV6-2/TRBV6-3	TGTGCCAGCAGTCCGACAGGGCAGCACACTGAAGCTTTCTTT	CASSPTGQHTEAFF
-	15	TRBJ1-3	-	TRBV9	TGTGCCAGCAGCCAAAGTGGGGAGACTGGAAACACCATATATTTT	CASSQSGETGNTIYF
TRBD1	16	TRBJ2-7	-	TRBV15	TGTGCCACCAGCAGCCTCGGGACAGATCGATCCTACGAGCAGTACTTC	CATSSLGTDRSYEQYF
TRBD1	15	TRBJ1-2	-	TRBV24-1	TGTGCCACCAGTGATTCCTCGACAGGGGGCTATGGCTACACCTTC	CATSDSSTGGYGYTF
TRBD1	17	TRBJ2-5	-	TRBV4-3	TGCGCCAGCAGCCAAGATCCCGGGACAGGGGTAGGGGAGACCCAGTACTTC	CASSQDPGTGVGETQYF
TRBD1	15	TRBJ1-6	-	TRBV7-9	TGTGCCAGAAGGTATCAGGGGGTCAAGGCTTCACCCCTCCACTTT	CARRYQGVKASPLHF
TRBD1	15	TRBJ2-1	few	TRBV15	TGTGCCACCAGCAGAGGACAGGGAGCCTACAATGAGCAGTTCTTC	CATSRGQGAYNEQFF